A single sample gave rise to the 23 T cell receptor beta chains below, sequenced in a study of blood T cells in healthy people across ages. It was with a sample-barcoded 5' primer and a J-beta primer mix that a second PCR of roughly 7 to 12 cycles was run. A single record per CDR3 protein comes from TCRdb applying MiXCR to the 5' RACE reads. The sample shows approximately 290,000 distinct CDR3 sequences, around 27% of them seen only once. Sequencing input: blood. Every receptor here comes from a woman in her 70s in good health.

There are many counts of this clonotype. The chain couples TRBV5-8 to TRBJ2-7, with no clear D. Germline V gene data show CDR1 as SGHTS and CDR2 as YDEGEE. V gave up 0 bases and J gave up 0 bases, with 10 bases separating them. The CDR3 runs to 15 residues. The CDR3 nucleotides read TGTGCCAGCAGCTTGGCTGTGGGAAGCTCCTACGAGCAGTACTTC. Translating gives CASSLAVGSSYEQYF. Using reference TRBV5-8 and TRBJ2-7 for the parts outside the CDR3, the full variable domain is EAGVTQSPTHLIKTRGQQATLRCSPISGHTSVYWYQQALGLGLQFLLWYDEGEERNRGNFPPRFSGRQFPNYSSELNVNALELEDSALYLCASSLAVGSSYEQYFGPGTRLTVT.

The V call is TRBV20-1, the J call TRBJ2-5, with 7 bases lining up with TRBD2. J lost 3 bases, V lost 6 bases, and 10 bases had no gene match. In germline, CDR1 is DFQATT, CDR2 SNEGSKA (reference sequence). The CDR3 consists of 14 residues. CDR3 residues: CSAQLAWYEETQYF. The CDR3 nucleotides read TGCAGTGCGCAACTAGCGTGGTATGAAGAGACCCAGTACTTC.

There are a few counts of this clonotype. The genes are TRBV7-9 and TRBJ1-1; D not certain. Germline V gives CDR1 SEHNR, CDR2 FQNEAQ (reference sequence). CDR3 length: 16 residues. V lost 5 bases and J lost 0, with 16 bases in between. For the CDR3, the DNA is TGTGCCAGCAGCCGGGCGGGTTACCCGATGAACACTGAAGCTTTCTTT. Its translation: CASSRAGYPMNTEAFF.

This clonotype was detected a few times. The genes are TRBV5-1 and TRBJ2-1; D is uncertain. The V end lost 0 bases, the J end lost 9 bases, and 16 bases lay between the germline ends. Per germline, CDR1 SGHRS and CDR2 YFSETQ. The CDR3 has 15 residues. The CDR3: CASSLGTIFSGEQFF. DNA for the CDR3: TGCGCCAGCAGCTTGGGCACCATTTTCAGTGGTGAGCAGTTCTTC. The variable domain in full, with the rest retrieved from reference TRBV5-1 and TRBJ2-1, is KAGVTQTPRYLIKTRGQQVTLSCSPISGHRSVSWYQQTPGQGLQFLFEYFSETQRNKGNFPGRFSGRQFSNSRSEMNVSTLELGDSALYLCASSLGTIFSGEQFFGPGTRLTVL.

The V gene is TRBV5-1, the J gene TRBJ2-1, with 8 bases fitting TRBD1. In germline, CDR1 is SGHRS, CDR2 YFSETQ. This CDR3 spans 16 amino acids. The V gene end was trimmed by 4 bases and the J gene end by 7 bases; junction bases not matched to a gene: 13. CDR3 nucleotides: TGCGCCAGCAGCCGGGCGACAGGGGTCCTCTCGAATGAGCAGTTCTTC. Encoded protein: CASSRATGVLSNEQFF. The variable domain in full, with the rest retrieved from reference TRBV5-1 and TRBJ2-1, is KAGVTQTPRYLIKTRGQQVTLSCSPISGHRSVSWYQQTPGQGLQFLFEYFSETQRNKGNFPGRFSGRQFSNSRSEMNVSTLELGDSALYLCASSRATGVLSNEQFFGPGTRLTVL.

This clonotype has just a few counts. The rearrangement links TRBV2 to TRBJ1-2, with TRBD1 as a possible D gene (6 bases). CDR1 is SNHLY, CDR2 FYNNEI, per germline. V was trimmed by 6 bases and J by 4 bases, leaving 15 bases between them. The CDR3 is 14 residues long. The CDR3 loop is CASSPLKGGYGYTF. Here the CDR3 DNA reads TGTGCCAGCAGCCCCCTGAAGGGGGGCTATGGCTACACCTTC.

The J gene is TRBJ2-1, the V gene TRBV9; D perhaps matches TRBD2 (6 bases). The CDR3 covers 15 residues. Germline values: CDR1 SGDLS, CDR2 YYNGEE. The germline V and J ends were trimmed by 0 bases and 3 bases, with 10 bases remaining between them. The CDR3 nucleotides read TGTGCCAGCAGCGTAGACGGGAGTAACTACAATGAGCAGTTCTTC. Protein sequence: CASSVDGSNYNEQFF.

In its sample, this clonotype was seen a few times. The V gene is TRBV28, the J gene TRBJ1-2; D uncertain. The CDR3 loop spans 16 amino acids. V lost 2 bases and J lost 2, with 15 bases in between. The germline CDR1 and CDR2 sequences are MDHEN and SYDVKM. This chain's CDR3 is CASSLVYQKPNYGYTF. The CDR3 coding sequence is TGTGCCAGCAGTTTAGTTTATCAGAAACCAAACTATGGCTACACCTTC.

This sequence joins TRBV7-2 and TRBJ2-7; unclear D gene. V dropped 3 bases and J dropped 3 bases, with 3 bases sitting between them. This CDR3 has 11 residues. Germline lookup yields CDR1 SGHTA and CDR2 FQGNSA. CDR3 DNA: TGTGCCAGCAGCTTCGTCTACGAGCAGTACTTC. It yields the protein CASSFVYEQYF. The full variable domain, rest sourced from reference TRBV7-2 and TRBJ2-7, is GAGVSQSPSNKVTEKGKDVELRCDPISGHTALYWYRQSLGQGLEFLIYFQGNSAPDKSGLPSDRFSAERTGGSVSTLTIQRTQQEDSAVYLCASSFVYEQYFGPGTRLTVT.

This clonotype was observed a handful of times. The rearrangement joins TRBV27 to TRBJ2-5, with 9 bases identical to TRBD2. The DNA end favors TRBJ2-1, so the J call may be wrong. Germline V gene sequence: CDR1 MNHEY, CDR2 SMNVEV (reference sequence). The length of the CDR3 is 14 residues. Here the CDR3 DNA reads TGTGCCAGCAGTTCTCCGGGACTAGCCAATGAGCAGTTCTTC. Translating gives CASSSPGLANEQFF.

This clonotype was observed many times. The chain is built from TRBV7-2 and TRBJ1-1; 8 bases agree with TRBD1. From germline, CDR1 is SGHTA and CDR2 FQGNSA. Trimming removed 1 base from V and 4 bases from J; junction bases left unmatched: 5. This CDR3 is built from 15 residues. This CDR3 is CASSLEPGGVTEAFF. The DNA for the CDR3 is TGTGCCAGCAGCTTAGAGCCAGGGGGCGTCACTGAAGCTTTCTTT. The whole variable domain, filled in from reference TRBV7-2 and TRBJ1-1, reads GAGVSQSPSNKVTEKGKDVELRCDPISGHTALYWYRQSLGQGLEFLIYFQGNSAPDKSGLPSDRFSAERTGGSVSTLTIQRTQQEDSAVYLCASSLEPGGVTEAFFGQGTRLTVV.

The rearrangement uses TRBV6-5 and TRBJ2-7; the D gene is possibly TRBD2 (6 bases). Trimming pared 5 bases from V and 1 base from J, leaving 15 bases between. The germline CDR1 and CDR2 sequences are MNHEY and SVGAGI. This CDR3 has 15 amino acids. The CDR3 coding sequence is TGTGCCAGCAGTCGGGGACTCCGGGGATCCTACGAGCAGTACTTC. Translating gives CASSRGLRGSYEQYF.

This clonotype was counted a few times. The rearrangement links TRBV7-9 to TRBJ2-4, with D perhaps TRBD1 or TRBD2 (5 bases each). V was clipped by 2 bases and J by 8 bases, with 10 bases between them. Germline lookup yields CDR1 SEHNR and CDR2 FQNEAQ (reference sequence). The CDR3 runs to 13 residues. As DNA, the CDR3 is TGTGCCAGCAGCTTATTTGGGACCGACATTCAGTACTTC. Protein product: CASSLFGTDIQYF.

The V and J genes are TRBV5-1 and TRBJ2-7; D is uncertain. The CDR3 loop spans 14 amino acids. The V and J ends lost 1 base and 5 bases respectively, with 13 bases between them. Germline CDR1 SGHRS, CDR2 YFSETQ. The CDR3 loop reads CASSLIPSGNEQYF. The CDR3 DNA reads as TGCGCCAGCAGCTTGATCCCGTCTGGGAACGAGCAGTACTTC. Looking up the rest from reference TRBV5-1 and TRBJ2-7 gives the full variable domain: KAGVTQTPRYLIKTRGQQVTLSCSPISGHRSVSWYQQTPGQGLQFLFEYFSETQRNKGNFPGRFSGRQFSNSRSEMNVSTLELGDSALYLCASSLIPSGNEQYFGPGTRLTVT.

V is TRBV10-3 and J is TRBJ2-3; 15 nucleotides line up with TRBD2. The CDR3 runs 17 residues. CDR1 and CDR2 from the germline V gene are ENHRY and SYGVKD. The junction had 6 bases not matched to a gene; V was cut back by 3 bases and J by 5 bases. The CDR3 here is CAISDSGTSGRKDTQYF. The CDR3 DNA sequence: TGTGCCATCAGTGACTCCGGGACTAGCGGGAGGAAAGATACGCAGTATTTT.

This clonotype was observed many times. The V gene is TRBV14, the J gene TRBJ2-2; 8 bases line up with TRBD2. This CDR3 has 17 amino acids. V was pared by 1 base and J by 5 bases, with 9 bases of the junction left unmatched. Germline CDR1 reads SGHDN; CDR2 reads FVKESK. This CDR3 is CASSQGTSSYVTGELFF. CDR3 sequence (DNA): TGTGCCAGCAGCCAAGGGACTAGCAGTTACGTTACCGGGGAGCTGTTTTTT.

The chain couples TRBV3-1 to TRBJ1-4; the D gene is possibly TRBD1 (6 bases). The CDR3 is 15 amino acids. Looked up from germline, CDR1 is LGHDT and CDR2 is YNNKEL (reference sequence). V lost 3 bases and J 3 bases, leaving 11 bases between the germline ends. DNA for the CDR3: TGTGCCAGCAGCCAGCCCACAGGGTCTAATGAAAAACTGTTTTTT. Its translation is CASSQPTGSNEKLFF.

This clonotype occurred a few times. This chain links TRBV5-1 with TRBJ1-6, with 7 bases lining up with TRBD1. This CDR3 contains 15 residues. V was clipped by 4 bases and J by 7 bases; unmatched bases: 8. Germline V CDR1 and CDR2: SGHRS, YFSETQ. CDR3 amino acids: CASSQDRVNNSPLHF. Here the CDR3 DNA reads TGCGCCAGCAGCCAAGACAGGGTCAACAATTCACCCCTCCACTTT.

V and J are TRBV4-3 and TRBJ2-5, with 8 bases aligning to TRBD1. This CDR3 spans 16 amino acids. Unmatched junction bases numbered 10, after V lost 2 bases and J lost 5 bases. Germline CDR1 is LGHNA and CDR2 is YSLEER. CDR3 sequence (DNA): TGCGCCAGCAGCCAACTTGGACAGGGTCTACGGGAGACCCAGTACTTC. Its protein product is CASSQLGQGLRETQYF.

This clonotype showed up just a few times. Compared with germline, one end of the junction differs, possibly owing to a read error. This chain uses TRBV5-1 with TRBJ2-5; D is perhaps TRBD1 (5 bases). Germline CDR1 reads SGHRS; CDR2 reads YFSETQ. The CDR3 has 15 amino acids. CDR3 DNA: TGCGCCAGCAACTTGGTGGGGCGTGGTAAAGAGACCCAGTACTTC. As protein: CASNLVGRGKETQYF.

This clonotype has more than one count but fewer than ten. V gene TRBV5-5 combines with J gene TRBJ2-7, with D perhaps TRBD2 (5 bases). The CDR3 totals 16 residues. With 4 bases removed from V and 2 bases from J, the gap between germline ends came to 19 bases. Germline CDR1 SGHKS, CDR2 YYEKEE (reference sequence). The CDR3 here is CASSLIPGNFPYEQYF. CDR3 sequence (DNA): TGTGCCAGCAGCCTTATCCCGGGAAACTTCCCCTACGAGCAGTACTTC.

This clonotype was detected a few times. The V call is TRBV7-8, the J call TRBJ2-6; no firm D call. Looked up from germline, CDR1 is SGHVS and CDR2 is FQNEAQ. Trimming stripped 2 bases from V and 0 bases from J, with 11 bases between. The CDR3 contains 17 residues. The CDR3, as DNA: TGTGCCAGCAGCTTAAACCCGATCAACTCTGGGGCCAACGTCCTGACTTTC. Its translation is CASSLNPINSGANVLTF. The variable domain in full, with the rest retrieved from reference TRBV7-8 and TRBJ2-6, is GAGVSQSPRYKVAKRGQDVALRCDPISGHVSLFWYQQALGQGPEFLTYFQNEAQLDKSGLPSDRFFAERPEGSVSTLKIQRTQQEDSAVYLCASSLNPINSGANVLTFGAGSRLTVL.

This clonotype was seen repeatedly, ten times or more. This chain uses TRBV6-2 or TRBV6-3 with TRBJ2-5; the match to TRBD2 covers 7 bases. This CDR3 is built from 14 residues. CDR1 is MNHEY and CDR2 is SVGEGT in the germline V gene. The V segment lost 7 bases and the J segment 5 bases; nucleotides outside the gene matches: 10. In nucleotides, the CDR3 is TGTGCCAGCAAACATGGCGGGAGCTTTGAGACCCAGTACTTC. This translates into CASKHGGSFETQYF.